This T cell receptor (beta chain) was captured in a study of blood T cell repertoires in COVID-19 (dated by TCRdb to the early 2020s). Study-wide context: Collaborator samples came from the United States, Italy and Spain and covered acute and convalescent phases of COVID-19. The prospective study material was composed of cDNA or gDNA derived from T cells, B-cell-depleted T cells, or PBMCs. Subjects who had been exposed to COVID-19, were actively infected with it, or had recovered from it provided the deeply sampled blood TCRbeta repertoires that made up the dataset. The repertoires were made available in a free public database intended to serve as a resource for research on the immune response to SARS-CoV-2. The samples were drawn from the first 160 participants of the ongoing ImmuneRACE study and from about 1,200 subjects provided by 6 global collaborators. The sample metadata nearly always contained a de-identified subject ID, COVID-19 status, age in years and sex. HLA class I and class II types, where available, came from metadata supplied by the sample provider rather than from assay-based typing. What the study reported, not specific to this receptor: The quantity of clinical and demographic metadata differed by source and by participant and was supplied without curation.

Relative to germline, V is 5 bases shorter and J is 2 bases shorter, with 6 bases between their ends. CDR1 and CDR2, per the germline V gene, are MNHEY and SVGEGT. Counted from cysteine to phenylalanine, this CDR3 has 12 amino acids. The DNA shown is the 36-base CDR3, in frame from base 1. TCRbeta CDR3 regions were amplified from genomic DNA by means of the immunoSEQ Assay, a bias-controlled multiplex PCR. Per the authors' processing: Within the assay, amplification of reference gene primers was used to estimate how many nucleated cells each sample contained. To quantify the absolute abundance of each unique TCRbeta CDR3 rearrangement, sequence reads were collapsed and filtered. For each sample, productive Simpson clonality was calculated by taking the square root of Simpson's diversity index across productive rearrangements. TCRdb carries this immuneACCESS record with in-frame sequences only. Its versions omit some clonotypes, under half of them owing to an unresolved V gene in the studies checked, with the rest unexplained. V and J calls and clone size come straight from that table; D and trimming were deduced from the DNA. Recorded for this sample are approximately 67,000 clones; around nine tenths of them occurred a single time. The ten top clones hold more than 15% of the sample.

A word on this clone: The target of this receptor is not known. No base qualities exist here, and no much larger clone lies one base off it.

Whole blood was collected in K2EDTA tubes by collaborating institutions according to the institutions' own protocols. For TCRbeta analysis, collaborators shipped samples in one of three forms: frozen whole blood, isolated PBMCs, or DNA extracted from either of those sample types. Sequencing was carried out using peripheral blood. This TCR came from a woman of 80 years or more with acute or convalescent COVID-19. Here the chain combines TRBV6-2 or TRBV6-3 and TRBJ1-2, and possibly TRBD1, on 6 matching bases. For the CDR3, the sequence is CASSTGNYGYTF. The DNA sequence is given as TGTGCCAGCAGTACAGGGAACTATGGCTACACCTTC.